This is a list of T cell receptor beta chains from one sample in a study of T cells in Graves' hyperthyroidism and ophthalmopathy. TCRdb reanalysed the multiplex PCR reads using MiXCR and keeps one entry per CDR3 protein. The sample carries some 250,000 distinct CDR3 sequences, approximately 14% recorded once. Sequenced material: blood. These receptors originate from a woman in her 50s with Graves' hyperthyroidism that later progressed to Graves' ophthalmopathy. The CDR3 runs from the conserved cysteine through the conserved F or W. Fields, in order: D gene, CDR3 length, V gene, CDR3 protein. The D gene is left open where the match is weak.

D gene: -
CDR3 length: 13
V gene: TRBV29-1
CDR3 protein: CSVEPALADTQYF

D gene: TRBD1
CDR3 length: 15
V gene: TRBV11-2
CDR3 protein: CASSSIRDRSYEQYF

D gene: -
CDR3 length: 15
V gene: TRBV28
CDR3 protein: CASSFNQAELYGYTF

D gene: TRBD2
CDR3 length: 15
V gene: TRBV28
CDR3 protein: CASTELAGSYNEQFF

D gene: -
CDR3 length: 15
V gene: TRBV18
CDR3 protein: CASSPKRGRSAEAFF

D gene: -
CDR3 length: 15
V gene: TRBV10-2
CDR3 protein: CASSVVKGMDQPQHF

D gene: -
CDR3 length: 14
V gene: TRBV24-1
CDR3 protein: CATSDTGSFNEQFF

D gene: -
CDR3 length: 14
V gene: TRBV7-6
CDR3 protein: CASSLTFQGNTIYF

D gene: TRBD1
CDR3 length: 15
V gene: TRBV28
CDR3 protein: CATLHGTGRPDTQYF

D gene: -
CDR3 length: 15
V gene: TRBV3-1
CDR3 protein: CASSPLGGSVEKLFF

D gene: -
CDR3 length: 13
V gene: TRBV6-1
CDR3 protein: CASRRGFNYEQYF

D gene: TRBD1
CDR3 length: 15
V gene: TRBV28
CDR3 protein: CASRQKGAWANVLTF

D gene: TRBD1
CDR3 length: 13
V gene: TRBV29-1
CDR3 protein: CSVGLGQGTDAFF

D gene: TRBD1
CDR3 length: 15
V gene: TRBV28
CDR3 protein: CASSFRDRAGNTIYF

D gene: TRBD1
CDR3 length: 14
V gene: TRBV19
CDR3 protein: CASRTGGSNYGYTF

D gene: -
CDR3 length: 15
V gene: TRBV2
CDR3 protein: CASTSGRRGNQPQHF

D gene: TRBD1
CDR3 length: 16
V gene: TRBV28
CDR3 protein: CASSLGGTGGRQPQHF

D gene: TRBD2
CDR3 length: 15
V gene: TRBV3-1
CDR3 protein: CASSQETSRYNEQFF

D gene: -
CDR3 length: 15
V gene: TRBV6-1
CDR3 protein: CASSENGGRTYEQYF

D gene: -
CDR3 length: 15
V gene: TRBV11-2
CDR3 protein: CASSLADLKGVTQYF

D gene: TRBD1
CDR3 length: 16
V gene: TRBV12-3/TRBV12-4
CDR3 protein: CASSRYRGLMNTEAFF

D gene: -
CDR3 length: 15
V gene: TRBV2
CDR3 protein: CASIQGPQGTYEQYF

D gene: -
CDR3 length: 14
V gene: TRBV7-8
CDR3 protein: CASSLVVGSTEAFF

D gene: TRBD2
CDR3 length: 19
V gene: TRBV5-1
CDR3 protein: CASSLLGLAGASSYNEQFF

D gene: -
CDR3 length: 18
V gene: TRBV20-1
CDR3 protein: CSARVRTDSFYGNQPQHF

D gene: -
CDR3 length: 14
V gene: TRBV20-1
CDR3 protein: CSAIQGSRGYGYTF

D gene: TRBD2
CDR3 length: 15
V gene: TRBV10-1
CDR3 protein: CASSALAGKTGELFF

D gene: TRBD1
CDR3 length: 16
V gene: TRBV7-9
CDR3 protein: CASSSPGQGAKETQYF

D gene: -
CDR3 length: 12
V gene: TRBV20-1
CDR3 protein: CSASHLGAEAFF

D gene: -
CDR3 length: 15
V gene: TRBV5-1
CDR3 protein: CASSLSGRGEETQYF

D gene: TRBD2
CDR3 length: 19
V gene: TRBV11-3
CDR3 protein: CASSSRLAGGSSSYNEQFF

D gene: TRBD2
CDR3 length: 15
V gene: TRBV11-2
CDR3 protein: CASSLGRGSADTQYF

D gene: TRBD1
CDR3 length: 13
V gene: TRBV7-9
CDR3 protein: CASSMGTGYGYTF

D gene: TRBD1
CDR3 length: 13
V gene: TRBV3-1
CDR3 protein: CASSQRTGETQYF

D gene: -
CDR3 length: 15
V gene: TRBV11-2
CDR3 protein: CASSSLRNLASGYTF

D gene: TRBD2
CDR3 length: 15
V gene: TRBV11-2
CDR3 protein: CASSLTSAGGYEQFF

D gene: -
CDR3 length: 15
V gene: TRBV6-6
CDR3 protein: CASSYSSSRTYEQYF

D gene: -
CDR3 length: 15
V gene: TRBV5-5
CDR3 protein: CASSLSGGSGNTIYF

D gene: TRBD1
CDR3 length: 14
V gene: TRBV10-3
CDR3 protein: CATQGAGSNQPQHF

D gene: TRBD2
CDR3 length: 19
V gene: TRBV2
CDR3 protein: CASSVYLAGGGLRTDTQYF

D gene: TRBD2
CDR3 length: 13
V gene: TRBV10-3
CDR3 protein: CAIEGGRGDMQYF

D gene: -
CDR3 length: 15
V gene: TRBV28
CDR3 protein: CASSPPGSSYNEQFF

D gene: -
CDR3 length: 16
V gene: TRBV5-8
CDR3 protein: CASSLLAARGTGELFF

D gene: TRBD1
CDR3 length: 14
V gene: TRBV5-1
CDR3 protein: CASSDRGSGNTIYF

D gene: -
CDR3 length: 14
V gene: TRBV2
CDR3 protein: CASSVRQPNQPQHF

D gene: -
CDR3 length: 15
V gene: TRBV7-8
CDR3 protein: CASSPSLRIQETQYF

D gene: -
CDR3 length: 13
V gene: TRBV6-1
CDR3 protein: CASMRGGADRPFF

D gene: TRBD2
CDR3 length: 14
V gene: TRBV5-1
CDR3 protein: CASSLPRGDNEQFF

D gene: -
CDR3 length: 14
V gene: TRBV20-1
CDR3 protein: CSARDGAEENIQYF

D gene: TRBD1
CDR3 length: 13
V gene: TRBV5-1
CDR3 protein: CASSAVTGAEQYF

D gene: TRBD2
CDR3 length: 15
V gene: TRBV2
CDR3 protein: CASDGLAGGNNEQFF

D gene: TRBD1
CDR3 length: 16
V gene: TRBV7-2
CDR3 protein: CASSQAGTGPQETQYF

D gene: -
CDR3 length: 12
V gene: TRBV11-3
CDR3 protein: CASSLAEDTQYF

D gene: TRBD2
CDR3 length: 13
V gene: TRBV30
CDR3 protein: CAWRLARSYEQYF

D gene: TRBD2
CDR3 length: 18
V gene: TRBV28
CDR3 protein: CASSFLAGVRSGANVLTF

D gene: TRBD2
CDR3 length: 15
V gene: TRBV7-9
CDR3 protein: CASSAPGLAANEQFF

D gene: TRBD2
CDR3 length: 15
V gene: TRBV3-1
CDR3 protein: CASSPLLAGYNEQFF

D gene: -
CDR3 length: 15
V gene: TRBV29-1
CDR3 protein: CSVESFVGLQETQYF